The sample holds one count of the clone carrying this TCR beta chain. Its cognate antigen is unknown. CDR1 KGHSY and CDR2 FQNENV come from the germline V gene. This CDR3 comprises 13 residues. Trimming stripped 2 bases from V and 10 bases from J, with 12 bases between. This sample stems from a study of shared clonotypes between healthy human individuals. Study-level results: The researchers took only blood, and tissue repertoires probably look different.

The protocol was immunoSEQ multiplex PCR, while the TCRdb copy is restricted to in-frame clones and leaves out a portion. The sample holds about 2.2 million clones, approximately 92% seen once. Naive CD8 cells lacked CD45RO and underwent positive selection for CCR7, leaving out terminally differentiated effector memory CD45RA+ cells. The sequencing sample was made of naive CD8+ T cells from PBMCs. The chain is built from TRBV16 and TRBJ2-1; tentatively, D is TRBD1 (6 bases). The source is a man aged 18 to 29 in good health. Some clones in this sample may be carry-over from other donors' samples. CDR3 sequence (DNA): TGTGCCAGCAGCCAAAACAGGGTTGGCGAGCAGTTCTTC. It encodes CASSQNRVGEQFF.